This TCR beta chain was obtained from a study of blood T cells in healthy people across ages. Points from the study as a whole: Donors of long life had a larger count of naive CD4+ cells and greater diversity than aged donors. Observed TCR beta diversity per million T cells went down as age went up. This fall followed a roughly linear course with age. The study regarded diversity estimates from one million T cells as underestimates.

Germline CDR1 MDHEN, CDR2 SYDVKM. The CDR3 is made up of 15 amino acids. As to this clonotype: No antigen is known for it. A much larger clone sits a single nucleotide away, making a read error possible.

The authors ran a second PCR of about 7 to 11 cycles using a sample-barcoded 5' primer and a J-beta primer mix. TCRdb independently ran MiXCR on the 5' RACE reads; one entry per CDR3 protein. The sample includes about 670,000 distinct CDR3 sequences, about 51% seen only once; the top ten take about 14%. Sequencing input: blood. The receptor was isolated from a woman aged 80 or over in good health. The chain uses TRBV28 and TRBJ2-3; no reliable D call. CDR3 loop: CTSSLAGVQGDTQYF. CDR3 coding DNA: TGTACCAGCAGTTTAGCTGGGGTTCAAGGCGATACGCAGTATTTT.